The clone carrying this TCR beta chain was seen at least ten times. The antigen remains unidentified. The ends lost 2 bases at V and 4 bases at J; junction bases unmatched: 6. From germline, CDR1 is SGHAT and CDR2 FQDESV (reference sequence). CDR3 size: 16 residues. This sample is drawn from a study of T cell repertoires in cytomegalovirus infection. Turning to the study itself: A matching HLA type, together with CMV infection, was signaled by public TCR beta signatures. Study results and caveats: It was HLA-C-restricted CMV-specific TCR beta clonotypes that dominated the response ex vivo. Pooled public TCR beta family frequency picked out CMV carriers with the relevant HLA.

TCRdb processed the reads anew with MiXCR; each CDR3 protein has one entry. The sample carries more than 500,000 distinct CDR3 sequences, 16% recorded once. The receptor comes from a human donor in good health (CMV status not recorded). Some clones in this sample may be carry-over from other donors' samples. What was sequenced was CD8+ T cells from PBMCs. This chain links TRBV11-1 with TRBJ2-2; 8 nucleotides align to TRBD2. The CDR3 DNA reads TGTGCCAGCAGCTTATCAGCGGGAGAGGGCACCGGGGAGCTGTTTTTT. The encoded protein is CASSLSAGEGTGELFF.